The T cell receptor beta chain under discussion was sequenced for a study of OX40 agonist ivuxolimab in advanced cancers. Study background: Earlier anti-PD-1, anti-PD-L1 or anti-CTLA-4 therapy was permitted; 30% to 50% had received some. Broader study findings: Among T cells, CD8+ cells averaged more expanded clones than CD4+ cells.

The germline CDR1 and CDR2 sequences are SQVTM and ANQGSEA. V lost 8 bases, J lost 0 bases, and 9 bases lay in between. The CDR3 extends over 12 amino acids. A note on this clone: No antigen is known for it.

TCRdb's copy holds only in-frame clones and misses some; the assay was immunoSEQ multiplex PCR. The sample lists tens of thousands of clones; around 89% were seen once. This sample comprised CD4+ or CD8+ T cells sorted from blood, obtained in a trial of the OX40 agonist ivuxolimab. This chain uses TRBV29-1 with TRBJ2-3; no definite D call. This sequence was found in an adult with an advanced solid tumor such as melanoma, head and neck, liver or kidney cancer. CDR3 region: CSQRTSTDTQYF. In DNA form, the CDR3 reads TGCAGCCAGCGCACTAGCACAGATACGCAGTATTTT.